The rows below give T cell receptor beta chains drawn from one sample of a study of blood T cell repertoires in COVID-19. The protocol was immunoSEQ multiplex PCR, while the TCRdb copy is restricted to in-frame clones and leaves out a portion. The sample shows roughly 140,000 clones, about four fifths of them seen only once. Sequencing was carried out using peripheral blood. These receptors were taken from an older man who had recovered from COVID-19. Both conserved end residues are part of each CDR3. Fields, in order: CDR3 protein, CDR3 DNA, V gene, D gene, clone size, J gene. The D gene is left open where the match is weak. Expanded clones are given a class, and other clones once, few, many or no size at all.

CASSWGPLAGKSYEQYF | TGCGCCAGCAGCTGGGGACCACTAGCGGGAAAGTCCTACGAGCAGTACTTC | TRBV5-1 | TRBD2 | - | TRBJ2-7
CASSWAGAAEQETQYF | TGTGCCAGTAGTTGGGCGGGAGCGGCGGAGCAAGAGACCCAGTACTTC | TRBV19 | TRBD2 | once | TRBJ2-5
CSAAGSVNYGYTF | TGCAGCGCTGCGGGCAGTGTCAACTATGGCTACACCTTC | TRBV29-1 | - | - | TRBJ1-2
CAWSSKIGELFF | TGTGCCTGGAGTAGCAAGATCGGGGAGCTGTTTTTT | TRBV30 | - | - | TRBJ2-2
CASSIRDRGETQYF | TGTGCCAGCAGCATCCGGGACAGGGGAGAGACCCAGTACTTC | TRBV5-4 | TRBD1 | - | TRBJ2-5
CASKDYRSTDTQYF | TGCGCCAGCAAGGACTATCGGAGCACAGATACGCAGTATTTT | TRBV5-1 | - | - | TRBJ2-3
CASSSHRGYYMNTEAFF | TGTGCCAGCAGTTCTCACAGGGGCTACTATATGAACACTGAAGCTTTCTTT | TRBV28 | TRBD1 | once | TRBJ1-1
CASSAARFSYEQYF | TGTGCCAGTAGTGCGGCCCGGTTTTCCTACGAGCAGTACTTC | TRBV19 | - | - | TRBJ2-7
CAWSDTGAYGYTF | TGTGCCTGGAGTGATACAGGGGCCTATGGCTACACCTTC | TRBV30 | TRBD1 | - | TRBJ1-2
CSAELAGVNNEQFF | TGCAGCGCCGAGCTAGCGGGAGTAAACAATGAGCAGTTCTTC | TRBV29-1 | TRBD2 | - | TRBJ2-1
CASSFREPDTQYF | TGTGCCAGCAGTTTTCGGGAGCCAGATACGCAGTATTTT | TRBV12-3/TRBV12-4 | - | - | TRBJ2-3
CASSTTRGRWGYTF | TGTGCCAGTAGTACCACCAGAGGGAGGTGGGGCTACACCTTC | TRBV19 | - | - | TRBJ1-2
CASSVETGIPYEQYF | TGTGCCAGCAGCGTAGAAACAGGGATACCCTACGAGCAGTACTTC | TRBV9 | - | - | TRBJ2-7
CASSSGGETDTQYF | TGTGCCAGCAGCTCCGGCGGGGAAACAGATACGCAGTATTTT | TRBV7-6 | - | - | TRBJ2-3
CASRRYADTQYF | TGTGCCAGCAGAAGATATGCGGATACGCAGTATTTT | TRBV6-5 | - | few | TRBJ2-3
CASRLGQGAGQPQHF | TGCGCCAGCAGATTGGGACAGGGGGCCGGTCAGCCCCAGCATTTT | TRBV5-1 | TRBD1 | - | TRBJ1-5
CASSYNGLAGVGDTQYF | TGTGCCAGCAGCTACAACGGCCTAGCGGGAGTGGGGGATACGCAGTATTTT | TRBV5-4 | TRBD2 | - | TRBJ2-3
CASSLSEASGRAGFPNEQFF | TGTGCCAGCAGTTTATCGGAGGCTAGCGGGAGGGCCGGGTTCCCGAATGAGCAGTTCTTC | TRBV27 | TRBD2 | - | TRBJ2-1
CASSSGQGRPQYF | TGTGCCAGCAGCTCGGGACAGGGAAGGCCCCAGTACTTC | TRBV7-9 | TRBD1 | - | TRBJ2-5
CASSVDIGSSYEQYF | TGCGCCAGCAGCGTAGACATCGGAAGCTCCTACGAGCAGTACTTC | TRBV5-1 | - | - | TRBJ2-7
CASSQDPREDTQYF | TGCGCCAGCAGCCAAGACCCCCGGGAAGATACGCAGTATTTT | TRBV4-1 | - | once | TRBJ2-3
CASSLGANEQFF | TGCGCCAGCAGCTTGGGGGCAAATGAGCAGTTCTTC | TRBV5-1 | - | - | TRBJ2-1
CASERDYGYTF | TGTGCCAGTGAACGCGACTATGGCTACACCTTC | TRBV19 | - | - | TRBJ1-2
CASSLPEPRSYEQYF | TGTGCCAGCAGCTTACCCGAACCCAGGTCCTACGAGCAGTACTTC | TRBV11-2 | - | - | TRBJ2-7
CASSLGRGSGSTDTQYF | TGCGCCAGCAGCTTGGGTCGCGGTAGCGGTAGCACAGATACGCAGTATTTT | TRBV5-1 | - | - | TRBJ2-3
CASSMSPRDYGYTF | TGTGCCAGTAGTATGTCCCCGAGGGACTATGGCTACACCTTC | TRBV19 | - | - | TRBJ1-2
CASSGPSGGPRDEQYF | TGTGCCAGCAGCGGTCCTAGCGGGGGGCCCCGGGACGAGCAGTACTTC | TRBV7-8 | TRBD2 | - | TRBJ2-7
CASSYIKRYEQYF | TGTGCCAGCAGCTACATAAAACGCTACGAGCAGTACTTC | TRBV5-6 | - | - | TRBJ2-7
CASSYSRQSTNEKLFF | TGTGCCAGCAGTTACTCGAGACAGTCAACTAATGAAAAACTGTTTTTT | TRBV6-2/TRBV6-3 | - | - | TRBJ1-4
CASRTSGSLNEQYF | TGCGCCAGCCGGACTAGCGGGAGTCTAAACGAGCAGTACTTC | TRBV10-2 | TRBD2 | - | TRBJ2-7
CASSLVSETQYF | TGTGCCAGCAGCTTAGTATCAGAGACCCAGTACTTC | TRBV7-9 | - | - | TRBJ2-5
CASSFWGAKETQYF | TGTGCCAGCAGCTTCTGGGGAGCCAAAGAGACCCAGTACTTC | TRBV13 | - | once | TRBJ2-5
CASSHAGITDTQYF | TGTGCCAGCAGCCACGCGGGTATTACAGATACGCAGTATTTT | TRBV14 | - | - | TRBJ2-3
CASALAGWDEQFF | TGTGCCAGTGCATTAGCGGGATGGGATGAGCAGTTCTTC | TRBV19 | TRBD2 | - | TRBJ2-1
CASSSSPAGGKRF | TGTGCCAGCAGCTCCTCCCCTGCAGGGGGGAAGCGGTTC | TRBV7-2 | - | - | TRBJ2-7
CASSSQTSGRGEQYF | TGTGCCAGCAGCTCACAGACTAGCGGGAGGGGCGAGCAGTACTTC | TRBV27 | TRBD2 | - | TRBJ2-7
CASSLAVRGGQETQYF | TGTGCCAGCAGCTTGGCGGTGAGAGGGGGCCAAGAGACCCAGTACTTC | TRBV5-5 | - | - | TRBJ2-5
CASSLPGTETGELFF | TGTGCCAGCAGCCTCCCCGGGACAGAGACCGGGGAGCTGTTTTTT | TRBV9 | TRBD1 | - | TRBJ2-2
CASSPPGLAGVFDTQYF | TGTGCCAGCAGCCCCCCGGGACTAGCGGGAGTTTTTGATACGCAGTATTTT | TRBV9 | TRBD2 | - | TRBJ2-3
CASSLSGGLNEQFF | TGTGCCAGCAGCTTATCGGGGGGGCTGAATGAGCAGTTCTTC | TRBV7-3 | TRBD2 | - | TRBJ2-1
CASSQDLGTGASGNTIYF | TGTGCCAGCAGCCAAGATCTTGGGACAGGGGCATCTGGAAACACCATATATTTT | TRBV3-1/TRBV3-2 | TRBD1 | - | TRBJ1-3
CASSLSVLNTEAFF | TGTGCCAGCAGCCTCTCGGTCTTGAACACTGAAGCTTTCTTT | TRBV3-1/TRBV3-2 | - | - | TRBJ1-1
CASFSLGLAGAYEQYF | TGTGCCAGCTTCTCCCTCGGACTAGCGGGAGCCTACGAGCAGTACTTC | TRBV7-9 | TRBD2 | few | TRBJ2-7
CASSFQGGRETQYF | TGTGCCAGCAGCTTTCAGGGTGGGAGGGAGACCCAGTACTTC | TRBV7-9 | - | - | TRBJ2-5
CSGGTGISDTQYF | TGCAGCGGAGGGACAGGGATTTCAGATACGCAGTATTTT | TRBV29-1 | TRBD1 | - | TRBJ2-3
CAWKKTSGSQETQYF | TGTGCCTGGAAGAAGACTAGCGGGAGTCAAGAGACCCAGTACTTC | TRBV30 | TRBD2 | - | TRBJ2-5
CATRTGGEWGGYTF | TGTGCCACCCGAACAGGGGGCGAGTGGGGAGGCTACACCTTC | TRBV19 | TRBD1 | - | TRBJ1-2
CASSYRGTGAGTEAFF | TGTGCCAGCAGTTACCGCGGGACAGGGGCGGGTACTGAAGCTTTCTTT | TRBV6-5 | TRBD1 | - | TRBJ1-1
CASSGGSNQPQHF | TGTGCCAGCAGCGGCGGTTCCAATCAGCCCCAGCATTTT | TRBV7-9 | - | - | TRBJ1-5
CASSLLAEGETQYF | TGTGCCAGCAGCTTACTCGCGGAGGGTGAGACCCAGTACTTC | TRBV7-9 | - | - | TRBJ2-5
CASSQETTGLNNQPQHF | TGCGCCAGCAGCCAAGAAACGACAGGGTTAAACAATCAGCCCCAGCATTTT | TRBV4-1 | TRBD1 | - | TRBJ1-5
CASSLARIADIGELFF | TGTGCCAGCAGCTTAGCGAGGATAGCGGACATCGGGGAGCTGTTTTTT | TRBV7-2 | - | - | TRBJ2-2
CASSYYPSSHTDTQYF | TGTGCCAGCAGTTACTATCCTAGCAGCCACACAGATACGCAGTATTTT | TRBV6-2/TRBV6-3 | - | - | TRBJ2-3
CASSLHLSSYNEQFF | TGTGCCAGCAGTTTACACCTTTCCTCCTACAATGAGCAGTTCTTC | TRBV6-4 | - | - | TRBJ2-1
CASRSQGYGTDTQYF | TGTGCCAGCAGATCTCAGGGATACGGCACAGATACGCAGTATTTT | TRBV11-1 | - | - | TRBJ2-3
CASRTGTVLRAFF | TGTGCCAGCAGGACCGGGACAGTCCTTCGAGCTTTCTTT | TRBV12-3/TRBV12-4 | TRBD1 | - | TRBJ1-1